Listed below are T cell receptor beta chains from one sample, sequenced in a study of beta chain features in type 1 diabetes. Some clones are missing from TCRdb's copy, which holds only in-frame ones; the method was immunoSEQ multiplex PCR. Among 860,000 or so clones listed, roughly 17% were seen once. The sample consisted of naive CD4+ T cells from blood. Receptors were obtained from a woman under 30 in good health. CDR3s include the opening cysteine and the closing phenylalanine or tryptophan. D genes are given only for firm matches. The listing skips clone size in some rows; elsewhere it reads once, few, many or a size class.

j_gene,d_gene,v_gene,abundance,CDR3nt,CDR3aa
TRBJ2-2,NA,TRBV28,NA,TGTGCCAGCAGGGCCGGGGAGCTGTTTTTT,CASRAGELFF
TRBJ2-3,TRBD2,TRBV5-6,few,TGTGCCAGCAGCCGCCGCCGGCTAGCGGATACAGATACGCAGTATTTT,CASSRRRLADTDTQYF
TRBJ2-7,NA,TRBV4-3,NA,TGCGCCAGCAGCCAAGCATGGGGCCCCTACGAGCAGTACTTC,CASSQAWGPYEQYF
TRBJ1-1,NA,TRBV2,NA,TGTGCCAGCATGCAGGGCAGGGCGTGGACTGAAGCTTTCTTT,CASMQGRAWTEAFF
TRBJ2-3,TRBD2,TRBV7-2,few,TGTGCCAGCAGCTTACTGCGGGAGTTGGGGGATACGCAGTATTTT,CASSLLRELGDTQYF
TRBJ2-7,NA,TRBV10-3,few,TGTGCCATCTCAGCCACCTACGAGCAGTACTTC,CAISATYEQYF
TRBJ2-1,NA,TRBV5-1,NA,TGCGCCAGCAGCTTACTGCTAGGGGGGTCCTACAATGAGCAGTTCTTC,CASSLLLGGSYNEQFF
TRBJ1-3,NA,TRBV25-1,few,TGTGCCAGCAGTCGCAGGGGTTCTGGAAACACCATATATTTT,CASSRRGSGNTIYF
TRBJ1-5,NA,TRBV7-8,once,TGTGCCAGCAGCTTAGCGCCGTTCAGAAATAGCAATCAGCCCCAGCATTTT,CASSLAPFRNSNQPQHF
TRBJ2-7,TRBD2,TRBV28,NA,TGTGCCAGCAGTTCGCCCCACGGGACTAGCGGGATATTCGAGCAGTACTTC,CASSSPHGTSGIFEQYF
TRBJ2-7,NA,TRBV20-1,few,TGCAGTGCTAGTTCTCAATACGAGCAGTACTTC,CSASSQYEQYF
TRBJ1-5,NA,TRBV18,NA,TGTGCCAGCTCACCTAACACAAATCAGCCCCAGCATTTT,CASSPNTNQPQHF
TRBJ1-1,NA,TRBV10-3,few,TGTGCCATCAGGCACCCACAGGGTTCGGATGAAGCTTTCTTT,CAIRHPQGSDEAFF
TRBJ2-7,TRBD2,TRBV4-3,few,TGCGCCAGCAGCCAAGATTTGGGTAGCGGGATGAGCTCCTACGAGCAGTACTTC,CASSQDLGSGMSSYEQYF
TRBJ1-5,TRBD1,TRBV28,few,TGTGCCAGCGTATCGGGACAGGGACATAATCAGCCCCAGCATTTT,CASVSGQGHNQPQHF
TRBJ2-2,NA,TRBV4-2,NA,TGTGCCAGCAGCCAAGATTCCAACACCGGGGAGCTGTTTTTT,CASSQDSNTGELFF
TRBJ2-3,NA,TRBV6-4,NA,TGTGCCAGCAGTGACTCGGCGGTTGGACTTCTAAGCACAGATACGCAGTATTTT,CASSDSAVGLLSTDTQYF
TRBJ1-5,TRBD1,TRBV7-2,NA,TGTGCCAGCAGCGCCCAGGGGGGTAGCAATCAGCCCCAGCATTTT,CASSAQGGSNQPQHF
TRBJ2-1,NA,TRBV11-2,few,TGTGCCAGCAGCTTAGAAGGGGCCGTGGTGAGTGAGCAGTTCTTC,CASSLEGAVVSEQFF
TRBJ2-1,NA,TRBV14,few,TGTGCCAGCAGCCAGGTTTATAGAGTTCCCAATGAGCAGTTCTTC,CASSQVYRVPNEQFF
TRBJ2-1,TRBD2,TRBV28,NA,TGTGCCAGCAGTTCTGACCCCGGGACTAGCGGGAGCAGCGACAATGAGCAGTTCTTC,CASSSDPGTSGSSDNEQFF
TRBJ2-3,TRBD2,TRBV11-2,few,TGTGCCAGCAGCTCCGGACTAGCGGCTAGCACAGATACGCAGTATTTT,CASSSGLAASTDTQYF
TRBJ2-1,NA,TRBV7-9,NA,TGTGCCAGCAGCTTAGTTCTAGGAGTGGAAGACTCCTACAATGAGCAGTTCTTC,CASSLVLGVEDSYNEQFF
TRBJ2-5,TRBD2,TRBV4-3,few,TGCGCCAGCAGCCAAGACTTAGTCGCAGGAACTAGCGGACAAGAGACCCAGTACTTC,CASSQDLVAGTSGQETQYF
TRBJ1-2,NA,TRBV15,NA,TGTGCCACCAGCAGAGCACAGGGTGGAGGCTACACCTTC,CATSRAQGGGYTF
TRBJ2-1,NA,TRBV7-3,few,TGTGCCAGCAGCTTACAAGCATCCGGACCCCAGCTGTACAATGAGCAGTTCTTC,CASSLQASGPQLYNEQFF
TRBJ2-5,NA,TRBV20-1,few,TGCAGTGTTAGGGTTAGAGAGACCCAGTACTTC,CSVRVRETQYF
TRBJ1-2,NA,TRBV5-8,NA,TGTGCCAGCAGTAGTGGGGTGACAGGAGTACACTATGGCTACACCTTC,CASSSGVTGVHYGYTF
TRBJ2-7,TRBD2,TRBV9,NA,TGTGCCAGCAGCGTAGGGGCGGGAGCTGGCGAGCAGTACTTC,CASSVGAGAGEQYF
TRBJ2-3,TRBD2,TRBV4-3,NA,TGCGCCAGCAGCCAAGCCCTAGTTAGCGGGAGCCAAAGCCATACGCAGTATTTT,CASSQALVSGSQSHTQYF
TRBJ2-6,TRBD1,TRBV4-1,few,TGCGCCAGCAGCCAAGATCAAGCTCAGGGGGTGTTTGGTGGGGCCAACGTCCTGACTTTC,CASSQDQAQGVFGGANVLTF
TRBJ2-7,TRBD1,TRBV18,few,TGTGCCAGCTCACCCGGGTATAGGGACAGCCCTACCTACGAGCAGTACTTC,CASSPGYRDSPTYEQYF
TRBJ2-5,NA,TRBV9,NA,TGTGCCAGCAGCGTAGGTGGTGCGGGATCAGGGACCCAGTACTTC,CASSVGGAGSGTQYF
TRBJ2-2,TRBD2,TRBV18,NA,TGTGCCAGCTCACCACTCGGGACTAGCGGGACCGGGGAGCTGTTTTTT,CASSPLGTSGTGELFF
TRBJ2-1,TRBD2,TRBV7-9,few,TGTGCCAGCAGCTTAGCAGGACTAGCGGGAGGGCCAGATGAGCAGTTCTTC,CASSLAGLAGGPDEQFF
TRBJ1-2,NA,TRBV19,few,TGTGCCAGTAGTATCCCAAGGACGAACTATGGCTACACCTTC,CASSIPRTNYGYTF
TRBJ2-7,TRBD1,TRBV7-9,NA,TGTGCCAGCAGTTCCACCGGGACAGGGTCCTACGAGCAGTACTTC,CASSSTGTGSYEQYF
TRBJ2-7,TRBD2,TRBV28,NA,TGTGCCAGCCCGCGAGCGGGACCACACGAGCAGTACTTC,CASPRAGPHEQYF
TRBJ2-1,NA,TRBV7-6,NA,TGTGCCAGCAGCTTAGCAGGGTCAAGTTACAATGAGCAGTTCTTC,CASSLAGSSYNEQFF
TRBJ2-7,TRBD1,TRBV6-5,NA,TGTGCCAGCAGGCAGACAGGGGGGTCTGAGTACGAGCAGTACTTC,CASRQTGGSEYEQYF
TRBJ2-1,TRBD1,TRBV7-9,few,TGTGCCAGCAGCTCGGCCGACAGGGAGCTATGGAATGAGCAGTTCTTC,CASSSADRELWNEQFF
TRBJ2-7,NA,TRBV18,NA,TGTGCCAGCTCACCAGATCAGGTCAACTACGAGCAGTACTTC,CASSPDQVNYEQYF
TRBJ1-2,NA,TRBV6-1,NA,TGTGCCAGCAGTGCAGGATACTATTCAGTTGGAATCTATGGCTACACCTTC,CASSAGYYSVGIYGYTF
TRBJ2-5,NA,TRBV28,few,TGTGCCAGCAGTTTGGGGGGGCTGGTTGGACAAGAGACCCAGTACTTC,CASSLGGLVGQETQYF
TRBJ2-1,NA,TRBV18,NA,TGTGCCAGCTCACCAGGGGTAATTAAGACTGGCGAGCAGTTCTTC,CASSPGVIKTGEQFF
TRBJ2-1,NA,TRBV29-1,NA,TGCAGCGTTGCAGGACGAGGATCCTACAATGAGCAGTTCTTC,CSVAGRGSYNEQFF
TRBJ2-1,NA,TRBV7-9,NA,TGTGCCAGCAGCGCCATCAGACCCGACAGGAACAGCTACAATGAGCAGTTCTTC,CASSAIRPDRNSYNEQFF
TRBJ1-3,TRBD1,TRBV6-1,NA,TGTGCCAGCAGTTGGGACAGCTCTGGAAACACCATATATTTT,CASSWDSSGNTIYF
TRBJ1-2,TRBD1,TRBV9,NA,TGTGCCAGCAGCGTAGTAGACAGGGGCGGCTACACCTTC,CASSVVDRGGYTF
TRBJ1-5,NA,TRBV19,few,TGTGCCAGTAGTACCCAATTTCCTCCGACTCAGCCCCAGCATTTT,CASSTQFPPTQPQHF
TRBJ2-7,TRBD1,TRBV6-5,NA,TGTGCCAGCAGTTACTCGCCCGGGGACAGTATATACGAGCAGTACTTC,CASSYSPGDSIYEQYF